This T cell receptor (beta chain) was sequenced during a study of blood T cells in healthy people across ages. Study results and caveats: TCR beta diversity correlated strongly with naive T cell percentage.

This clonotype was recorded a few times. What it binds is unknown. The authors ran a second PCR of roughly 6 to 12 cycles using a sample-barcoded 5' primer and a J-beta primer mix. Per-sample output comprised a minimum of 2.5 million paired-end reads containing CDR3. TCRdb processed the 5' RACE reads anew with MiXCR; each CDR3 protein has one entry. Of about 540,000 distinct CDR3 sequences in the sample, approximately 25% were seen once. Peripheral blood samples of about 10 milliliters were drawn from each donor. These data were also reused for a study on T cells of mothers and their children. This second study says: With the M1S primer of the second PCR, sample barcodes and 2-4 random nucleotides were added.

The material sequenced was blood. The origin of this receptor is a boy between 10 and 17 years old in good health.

The CDR3 coding sequence is TGTGCCAGCAGCAGAAGCGGGGGAAGCACAGATACGCAGTATTTT. The encoded protein is CASSRSGGSTDTQYF. V usage is TRBV6-4 and J usage is TRBJ2-3; the match to TRBD2 covers 8 bases. The CDR3 spans 15 residues. Trimming cost V 6 bases and J 0 bases; bases outside gene matches: 5. The V gene's germline CDR1 is MRHNA and CDR2 SNTAGT.